This entry lists 17 T cell receptor beta chains sequenced from one sample in a study of shared clonotypes between healthy human individuals. Clones were sequenced by immunoSEQ multiplex PCR, and TCRdb holds only the in-frame ones, with some missing. The repertoire consists of over 850,000 clones, with around 82% occurring once and the leading ten covering under 0.65%. The sample was memory CD4+ T cells from PBMCs. Subset here: CD45RA-negative fraction. The receptor source for this set is a man younger than 35 in good health. Some clones in this sample may be carry-over from other donors' samples.

The genes are TRBV7-2 and TRBJ2-1; D perhaps matches TRBD2 (5 bases). The CDR3 is 14 residues long. Trimming took off 0 bases at V and 6 bases at J, with 9 bases between the two ends. Germline values: CDR1 SGHTA, CDR2 FQGNSA. The CDR3: CASSLASGSNEQFF. In nucleotides, the CDR3 is TGTGCCAGCAGCTTAGCGTCGGGGAGCAATGAGCAGTTCTTC.

CDR3 nucleotides: TGTGCCAGCAGTCCCCACGGGTTCGGTGAAGCTTTCTTT. Translating gives CASSPHGFGEAFF. The J gene is TRBJ1-1, the V gene TRBV6-5; D gene uncertain. Germline CDR1 MNHEY, CDR2 SVGAGI. V dropped 5 bases and J dropped 7 bases, with 14 bases sitting between them. The length of the CDR3 is 13 residues.

This clone was found a few times. Other DNA sequences from this sample encode an identical CDR3 as well. The V and J genes are TRBV29-1 and TRBJ2-3, with 9 bases matching TRBD2. The ends lost 4 bases at V and 3 bases at J; junction bases unmatched: 5. CDR1 and CDR2 (germline): SQVTM, ANQGSEA. There are 14 residues in the CDR3. CDR3 amino acids: CSVGASGRTDTQYF. The CDR3 region has the DNA TGCAGCGTTGGGGCCAGCGGGAGGACAGATACGCAGTATTTT.

Worth noting for this clone: Other DNA sequences within the sample encode an identical CDR3. The rearrangement joins TRBV29-1 to TRBJ1-4; D is uncertain. The CDR3 spans 12 residues. CDR1 and CDR2 from the germline V gene are SQVTM and ANQGSEA. V was clipped by 4 bases and J by 0 bases, with 3 bases between them. Here the CDR3 DNA reads TGCAGCGTTGTGGCAACTAATGAAAAACTGTTTTTT. Its protein is CSVVATNEKLFF.

This clone was seen at least ten times. Other DNA sequences in the sample encode the same CDR3. The chain is built from TRBV2 and TRBJ1-5, with D unresolved. The CDR3 extends over 15 amino acids. V shed 3 bases and J shed 7 bases, with 16 bases lying between them. Germline CDR1 is SNHLY and CDR2 is FYNNEI. CDR3 residues: CASSDTGGREQPQHF. Written as DNA, the CDR3 is TGTGCCAGCAGTGATACGGGAGGGAGGGAGCAGCCCCAGCATTTT.

V is TRBV5-1 and J is TRBJ2-5; the D gene is possibly TRBD1 (6 bases). With 0 bases removed from V and 0 bases from J, the gap between germline ends came to 9 bases. CDR3 length equals 15 residues. The germline V gene encodes CDR1 SGHRS and CDR2 YFSETQ. The CDR3 loop is CASSLARTDQETQYF. The CDR3, as DNA: TGCGCCAGCAGCTTGGCCAGGACAGACCAAGAGACCCAGTACTTC.

The gene calls are TRBV5-1 and TRBJ2-2; 8 bases line up with TRBD1. CDR1 and CDR2 (germline): SGHRS, YFSETQ. The CDR3 is 14 residues long. J was trimmed by 13 bases and V by 0 bases; bases with no gene match: 8. The CDR3 DNA is TGCGCCAGCAGCTTGGGGCAGGGGGCCACTCGGCTGTTTTTT. It specifies CASSLGQGATRLFF.

DNA of the CDR3: TGTGCCGCGGGGGGCGCTGGGGCCAACGTCCTGACTTTC. Its translation is CAAGGAGANVLTF. The chain employs TRBV7-7 and TRBJ2-6; 8 bases match TRBD2. Per germline, CDR1 SSHAT and CDR2 FNYEAQ (reference sequence). This CDR3 region has 13 residues. J lost 2 bases, V lost 11 bases, and 2 bases had no gene match.

The V and J genes are TRBV28 and TRBJ1-3, with 7 bases identical to TRBD1. CDR3 length: 17 residues. Looked up from germline, CDR1 is MDHEN and CDR2 is SYDVKM. J was trimmed by 0 bases and V by 4 bases; bases with no gene match: 9. This CDR3 is CASSSLGQRTSGNTIYF. Here the CDR3 DNA reads TGTGCCAGCAGTTCCCTGGGACAGCGGACCTCTGGAAACACCATATATTTT. The full variable domain, with the rest looked up from reference TRBV28 and TRBJ1-3, is DVKVTQSSRYLVKRTGEKVFLECVQDMDHENMFWYRQDPGLGLRLIYFSYDVKMKEKGDIPEGYSVSREKKERFSLILESASTNQTSMYLCASSSLGQRTSGNTIYFGEGSWLTVV.

The genes are TRBV4-3 and TRBJ1-4; a weak D match, TRBD1 (5 bases). The V and J ends lost 0 bases and 3 bases respectively, with 17 bases between them. CDR1 LGHNA and CDR2 YSLEER come from the germline V gene. This CDR3 has 18 amino acids. The CDR3 protein is CASSQDPTERRANEKLFF. CDR3 bases: TGCGCCAGCAGCCAAGATCCAACCGAGCGCAGGGCTAATGAAAAACTGTTTTTT.

This clone was seen a handful of times. The chain employs TRBV4-3 and TRBJ2-3, with 7 bases matching TRBD2. V lost 0 bases and J lost 1; bases outside the gene matches: 7. The CDR3 covers 17 residues. In germline, CDR1 is LGHNA, CDR2 YSLEER. In DNA form, the CDR3 reads TGCGCCAGCAGCCAAGAATTTGCGGGAGAGGGCACAGATACGCAGTATTTT. Protein: CASSQEFAGEGTDTQYF.

This chain connects TRBV7-9 to TRBJ1-3; D not resolved. The CDR3 has 14 amino acids. Germline V CDR1 and CDR2: SEHNR, FQNEAQ (reference sequence). Trimming took 3 bases from V and 0 from J, leaving 6 bases between them. The CDR3 DNA is TGTGCCAGCAGCTTGGAAGTCTCTGGAAACACCATATATTTT. Translating gives CASSLEVSGNTIYF.

The chain uses TRBV2 and TRBJ1-3, with 9 positions matching TRBD1. This CDR3 comprises 14 residues. Germline lookup yields CDR1 SNHLY and CDR2 FYNNEI. The trim removed 6 bases at V and 9 bases at J, leaving 9 bases unmatched. CDR3 sequence reads: CASSAGTGRTTIYF. CDR3 sequence (DNA): TGTGCCAGCAGCGCCGGGACAGGGCGAACCACCATATATTTT.

The chain joins TRBV5-1 to TRBJ2-5; 10 positions match TRBD2. Germline V lookup: CDR1 SGHRS, CDR2 YFSETQ. V lost 6 bases, J lost 6 bases, and 14 bases stayed unmatched. There are 16 residues in the CDR3. The CDR3 spells CASTRWASGSGKTQYF. The CDR3 DNA is TGCGCCAGCACTCGATGGGCTAGCGGGAGTGGAAAGACCCAGTACTTC.

The V call is TRBV5-6, the J call TRBJ2-6; D remains unclear. This CDR3 spans 15 amino acids. Germline CDR1 and CDR2: SGHDT and YYEEEE. V was trimmed by 1 base and J by 5 bases, leaving 10 bases between them. CDR3 amino acids: CASSLKASRANVLTF. In DNA form, the CDR3 reads TGTGCCAGCAGCTTGAAAGCTTCTAGGGCCAACGTCCTGACTTTC.

This rearrangement joins TRBV18 to TRBJ1-1; D not resolved. The V and J ends lost 3 bases and 3 bases respectively, with 20 bases between them. The CDR3 totals 17 residues. Per the germline V gene, CDR1 is KGHSH and CDR2 is LQKENI. The DNA of the CDR3 is TGTGCCAGCTCACCGTCCCTGGTCCGGTGGGGAGACACTGAAGCTTTCTTT. Translation gives CASSPSLVRWGDTEAFF.

This chain joins TRBV30 and TRBJ1-3; D is unclear. Germline CDR1 is GTSNPN and CDR2 is SVGIG (reference sequence). This CDR3 is built from 14 residues. V was clipped by 0 bases and J by 1 base, with 7 bases between them. As DNA, the CDR3 is TGTGCCTGGAGTGTACTCGTGTCTGGAAACACCATATATTTT. This sequence encodes CAWSVLVSGNTIYF. Looking up the rest from reference TRBV30 and TRBJ1-3 gives the full variable domain: SQTIHQWPATLVQPVGSPLSLECTVEGTSNPNLYWYRQAAGRGLQLLFYSVGIGQISSEVPQNLSASRPQDRQFILSSKKLLLSDSGFYLCAWSVLVSGNTIYFGEGSWLTVV.